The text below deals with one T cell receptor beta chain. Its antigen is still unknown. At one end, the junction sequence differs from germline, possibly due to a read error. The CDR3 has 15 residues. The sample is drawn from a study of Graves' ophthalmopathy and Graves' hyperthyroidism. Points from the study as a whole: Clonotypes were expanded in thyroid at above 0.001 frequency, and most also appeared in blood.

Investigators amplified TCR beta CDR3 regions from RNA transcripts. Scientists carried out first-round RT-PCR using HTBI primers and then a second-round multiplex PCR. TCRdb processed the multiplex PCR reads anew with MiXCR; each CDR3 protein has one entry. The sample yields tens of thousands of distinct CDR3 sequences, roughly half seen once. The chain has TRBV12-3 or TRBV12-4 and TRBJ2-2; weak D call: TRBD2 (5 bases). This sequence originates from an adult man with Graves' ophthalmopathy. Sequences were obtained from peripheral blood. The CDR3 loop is CASSLAGPSTGELVF. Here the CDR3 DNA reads TGTGCCAGCAGTTTGGCGGGTCCGTCCACCGGGGAGCTGGTCTTT.